Below are 32 T cell receptor beta chains sequenced from a single sample in a study of blood T cell repertoires in COVID-19. The repertoire was sequenced with immunoSEQ multiplex PCR; TCRdb's copy has only in-frame clones and lacks some. Altogether about 160,000 clones are present, approximately 90% being singletons, with the ten largest covering approximately 7%. The source material was PBMCs or T cells enriched from blood (not recorded which). These receptors all come from a woman in her 50s who had recovered from COVID-19.

The V gene is TRBV19, the J gene TRBJ1-4; 9 bases are a match to TRBD1. V gave up 3 bases and J gave up 2 bases; unmatched junction bases: 4. Germline V gives CDR1 LNHDA, CDR2 SQIVND (reference sequence). This CDR3 has 16 residues. CDR3 in amino acids: CASSMLQGATNEKLFF. The CDR3 nucleotides read TGTGCCAGTAGTATGTTACAGGGGGCCACTAATGAAAAACTGTTTTTT.

This rearrangement joins TRBV15 to TRBJ1-1, with 7 bases identical to TRBD1. This CDR3 region has 13 residues. Germline loops: CDR1 LNHNV, CDR2 YYDKDF (reference sequence). Germline trimming cut 9 bases from V and 1 base from J; bases unmatched to any gene: 5. The CDR3 region is CATSGQQNTEAFF. In nucleotides, the CDR3 is TGTGCCACATCGGGACAGCAGAACACTGAAGCTTTCTTT.

The chain carries TRBV2 and TRBJ2-7; 7 bases are a match to TRBD2. Germline V gene sequence: CDR1 SNHLY, CDR2 FYNNEI. The CDR3 sequence is 15 residues long. The J segment lost 4 bases and the V segment lost 5 bases, leaving 11 bases of the junction unmatched. Here the CDR3 DNA reads TGTGCCAGCAGTTACATCCCGGGAGGAGGGTACGAGCAGTACTTC. As protein: CASSYIPGGGYEQYF.

V gene TRBV4-1 combines with J gene TRBJ1-4; 7 nucleotides align to TRBD1. The CDR3 extends over 15 amino acids. Germline trimming cut 3 bases from V and 3 bases from J; bases unmatched to any gene: 4. Germline loops: CDR1 MGHRA, CDR2 YSYEKL. CDR3 residues: CASSHIGTANEKLFF. The CDR3 bases are TGCGCCAGCAGCCACATCGGGACAGCTAATGAAAAACTGTTTTTT.

The chain combines TRBV7-6 with TRBJ1-3; TRBD1 aligns across 7 bases. Germline values: CDR1 SGHVS, CDR2 FNYEAQ. V dropped 4 bases and J dropped 2; count of bases not matched to a gene: 8. This CDR3 comprises 16 residues. Here the CDR3 reads CASSSSYRGPGNTIYF. The CDR3 bases are TGTGCCAGCAGCTCGTCTTACAGGGGACCTGGAAACACCATATATTTT.

The CDR3 DNA is TGTGCCAGCAGCTTGGGAGGACTGACGGGAGAACAGGAGACCCAGTACTTC. Protein sequence: CASSLGGLTGEQETQYF. The chain links TRBV5-5 to TRBJ2-5; D may be TRBD2 (6 bases). The CDR3 has 17 amino acids. The germline V gene has CDR1 SGHKS and CDR2 YYEKEE (reference sequence). The germline V and J ends were trimmed by 0 bases and 5 bases, with 20 bases remaining between them.

The chain combines TRBV18 with TRBJ1-5; 9 nucleotides line up with TRBD1. The CDR3 is made up of 17 amino acids. With 3 bases clipped from V and 0 bases from J, the junction kept 6 bases outside the gene matches. Germline values: CDR1 KGHSH, CDR2 LQKENI. Here the CDR3 DNA reads TGTGCCAGCTCACCGACCGGGACAGGGTATAGCAATCAGCCCCAGCATTTT. This translates into CASSPTGTGYSNQPQHF.

The V call is TRBV19, the J call TRBJ2-5; the match to TRBD2 covers 10 bases. Germline-derived CDR1 and CDR2 are LNHDA and SQIVND (reference sequence). CDR3 length equals 15 residues. The V gene end was trimmed by 6 bases and the J gene end by 5 bases; junction bases not matched to a gene: 9. The CDR3 loop reads CASSQGLAGVETQYF. In nucleotides, the CDR3 is TGTGCCAGTAGCCAGGGCCTAGCGGGGGTGGAGACCCAGTACTTC.

V is TRBV19 and J is TRBJ2-7; 12 bases map to TRBD2. CDR1 LNHDA and CDR2 SQIVND come from the germline V gene (reference sequence). Germline trimming cut 5 bases from V and 4 bases from J; bases unmatched to any gene: 6. This CDR3 contains 15 residues. The CDR3 nucleotides are TGTGCCAGTAGTTCGCCGGGACTAGCGGGTTACGAGCAGTACTTC. As protein: CASSSPGLAGYEQYF.

The chain carries TRBV4-3 and TRBJ2-1, with 8 bases aligning to TRBD2. After removal of 4 bases from V and 2 bases from J, the junction contained 10 bases not matched to a gene. Germline-derived CDR1 and CDR2 are LGHNA and YSLEER. CDR3 length equals 17 residues. The CDR3 coding sequence is TGCGCCAGCAGCCGAAGCTACGGGGGGGCCGCCTACAATGAGCAGTTCTTC. Amino acids: CASSRSYGGAAYNEQFF.

The chain employs TRBV29-1 and TRBJ1-2; 8 nucleotides agree with TRBD1. Losses at the gene ends were 4 bases for V and 4 bases for J; bases not matched to a gene: 5. The CDR3 covers 13 residues. Germline V gene sequence: CDR1 SQVTM, CDR2 ANQGSEA. The DNA for the CDR3 is TGCAGCGTTGCCGACAGGGGAGGCTATGGCTACACCTTC. It encodes CSVADRGGYGYTF. The full variable domain, with the rest looked up from reference TRBV29-1 and TRBJ1-2, is SAVISQKPSRDICQRGTSLTIQCQVDSQVTMMFWYRQQPGQSLTLIATANQGSEATYESGFVIDKFPISRPNLTFSTLTVSNMSPEDSSIYLCSVADRGGYGYTFGSGTRLTVV.

This clone has just a few counts. The rearrangement links TRBV27 to TRBJ1-2; D unresolved. In germline, CDR1 is MNHEY, CDR2 SMNVEV (reference sequence). The CDR3 totals 13 residues. The ends were cut back, 6 bases at V and 13 bases at J, with 21 bases in the middle. CDR3 nucleotide sequence: TGTGCCAGCAGCCCCGCGGGCAGGCCCGGTTTCACCTTC. As protein: CASSPAGRPGFTF.

This clone has only one observation. The CDR3 DNA reads TGTGCCAGCAGCTTAAGGGGCACCGGGGAGCTGTTTTTT. It codes for CASSLRGTGELFF. The V and J genes are TRBV7-9 and TRBJ2-2; a possible D gene is TRBD1 (5 bases). From germline, CDR1 is SEHNR and CDR2 FQNEAQ (reference sequence). The CDR3 covers 13 residues. The V gene lost 2 bases and the J gene lost 4 bases, with 5 bases spanning the gap.

The chain has TRBV3-1 (or the pseudogene TRBV3-2) and TRBJ1-2; weak D call: TRBD1 (6 bases). The CDR3 has 15 amino acids. Germline V lookup: CDR1 LGHDT, CDR2 YNNKEL (reference sequence). V gave up 1 base and J gave up 7 bases, with 16 bases separating them. The CDR3 sequence is CASSQGSYRAGGYTF. The CDR3 DNA reads as TGTGCCAGCAGCCAAGGGTCCTACAGGGCGGGTGGCTACACCTTC.

This chain connects TRBV2 to TRBJ2-4, with unresolved D. The CDR3 length is 14 residues. The V and J ends lost 3 bases and 2 bases respectively, with 8 bases between them. Per the germline V gene, CDR1 is SNHLY and CDR2 is FYNNEI. CDR3 sequence: CASSEKRTKNIQYF. The CDR3 DNA follows: TGTGCCAGCAGTGAGAAGAGGACCAAAAACATTCAGTACTTC.

This clone was seen a few times. The gene calls are TRBV9 and TRBJ1-2; tentative D call: TRBD1 (5 bases). Germline assignment: CDR1 SGDLS and CDR2 YYNGEE. V dropped 4 bases and J dropped 7 bases, with 17 bases sitting between them. This CDR3 has 14 residues. The CDR3 loop is CASSPNIGGGGYTF. The CDR3 DNA reads as TGTGCCAGCAGCCCCAACATTGGCGGGGGTGGCTACACCTTC.

The chain has TRBV4-1 and TRBJ2-1; 8 nucleotides align to TRBD2. The trim removed 2 bases at V and 2 bases at J, leaving 2 bases unmatched. In germline, CDR1 is MGHRA, CDR2 YSYEKL. This CDR3 region has 15 residues. The CDR3 coding sequence is TGCGCCAGCAGCCAACTGGGACTAGCCTACAATGAGCAGTTCTTC. Its protein product is CASSQLGLAYNEQFF.

The chain is built from TRBV11-2 and TRBJ1-3, with 9 bases matching TRBD1. CDR1 is SGHAT, CDR2 FQNNGV, per germline. The trim removed 2 bases at V and 2 bases at J, leaving 4 bases unmatched. The CDR3 totals 16 residues. The CDR3 loop reads CASSLPGTGTGNTIYF. CDR3 DNA sequence: TGTGCCAGCAGCTTACCCGGGACAGGGACTGGAAACACCATATATTTT. The whole variable domain, remainder taken from reference TRBV11-2 and TRBJ1-3, is EAGVAQSPRYKIIEKRQSVAFWCNPISGHATLYWYQQILGQGPKLLIQFQNNGVVDDSQLPKDRFSAERLKGVDSTLKIQPAKLEDSAVYLCASSLPGTGTGNTIYFGEGSWLTVV.

CDR3 residues: CASSTGTAYGYTF. DNA of the CDR3: TGCGCCAGCAGCACAGGGACAGCCTATGGCTACACCTTC. The chain carries TRBV5-1 and TRBJ1-2; 7 bases map to TRBD1. The junction had 4 bases not matched to a gene; V was cut back by 4 bases and J by 4 bases. CDR3 length equals 13 residues. Looked up from germline, CDR1 is SGHRS and CDR2 is YFSETQ.

The gene calls are TRBV29-1 and TRBJ2-5; 12 bases fit TRBD2. This CDR3 contains 14 residues. V trimming: 6 bases; J trimming: 7 bases; junction bases outside the gene matches: 9. Germline V gene lookup returns CDR1 SQVTM and CDR2 ANQGSEA. CDR3 sequence reads: CSVSASGGAVTQYF. In DNA form, the CDR3 reads TGCAGCGTCAGTGCTAGCGGGGGGGCGGTGACCCAGTACTTC.

The genes are TRBV7-8 and TRBJ1-5; possibly TRBD1 for D (5 bases). The germline V and J ends were trimmed by 1 base and 6 bases, with 22 bases remaining between them. This CDR3 is built from 18 residues. Germline V gene data show CDR1 as SGHVS and CDR2 as FQNEAQ. CDR3: CASSLDPGRVFIRQPQHF. In DNA form, the CDR3 reads TGTGCCAGCAGCTTAGACCCCGGCAGGGTTTTTATACGTCAGCCCCAGCATTTT.

The chain links TRBV5-1 to TRBJ1-1; TRBD1 agrees at 12 bases. V lost 7 bases, J lost 3 bases, and 4 bases stayed unmatched. The CDR3 extends over 14 amino acids. CDR1 SGHRS and CDR2 YFSETQ come from the germline V gene. The DNA of the CDR3 is TGCGCCAGCGGGACAGGGGGCGCGTACACTGAAGCTTTCTTT. This codes for CASGTGGAYTEAFF.

The chain uses TRBV12-5 and TRBJ2-5, with D possibly matching TRBD1 (5 bases). The CDR3 has 15 amino acids. CDR1 and CDR2 (germline): LGHNT, FRNRAP. V dropped 2 bases and J dropped 1 base, with 11 bases sitting between them. The CDR3 sequence: CASGLPRQTQETQYF. CDR3 DNA sequence: TGTGCTAGTGGTTTGCCCAGACAGACCCAAGAGACCCAGTACTTC.

V gene TRBV6-2 or TRBV6-3 combines with J gene TRBJ2-1, with D unresolved. V was clipped by 2 bases and J by 5 bases, with 10 bases between them. The CDR3 is 14 amino acids. The germline CDR1 and CDR2 sequences are MNHEY and SVGEGT. CDR3 sequence: CASSYVASHNEQFF. CDR3 nucleotide sequence: TGTGCCAGCAGTTACGTAGCCAGCCACAATGAGCAGTTCTTC.

This chain connects TRBV6-4 to TRBJ1-2, with D possibly matching TRBD1 (6 bases). The CDR3 is made up of 15 amino acids. Trimming took off 2 bases at V and 5 bases at J, with 15 bases between the two ends. The germline V gene encodes CDR1 MRHNA and CDR2 SNTAGT. CDR3 sequence reads: CASSDTDRSRYGYTF. CDR3 sequence (DNA): TGTGCCAGCAGTGACACCGACAGGTCGCGGTATGGCTACACCTTC.

The rearrangement joins TRBV6-2 or TRBV6-3 to TRBJ2-5; 8 positions match TRBD1. There are 16 residues in the CDR3. Germline V gives CDR1 MNHEY, CDR2 SVGEGT. After removal of 2 bases from V and 3 bases from J, the junction contained 8 bases not matched to a gene. The CDR3 protein is CASSYRRQGSKETQYF. DNA for the CDR3: TGTGCCAGCAGTTACCGTAGACAGGGGTCAAAAGAGACCCAGTACTTC.

This clone was observed once. The rearrangement joins TRBV29-1 to TRBJ2-1; 13 positions match TRBD2. Germline V CDR1 and CDR2: SQVTM, ANQGSEA. The CDR3 contains 12 residues. The CDR3 sequence is CRTSGGNNEQFF. CDR3 nucleotide sequence: TGCAGGACTAGCGGGGGGAACAATGAGCAGTTCTTC.

This chain connects TRBV12-3 or TRBV12-4 to TRBJ2-7; D is unclear. Trimming removed 5 bases from V and 6 bases from J, with 14 bases in between. The CDR3 is 13 residues long. In DNA, the CDR3 is TGTGCCAGCAGTCCTATAATTGGTGGCGAGCAGTACTTC. This encodes CASSPIIGGEQYF.

The gene calls are TRBV6-5 and TRBJ1-5; D is uncertain. This CDR3 contains 13 residues. Germline loops: CDR1 MNHEY, CDR2 SVGAGI. The V gene lost 6 bases and the J gene lost 11 bases, with 17 bases spanning the gap. CDR3 nucleotide sequence: TGTGCCAGCAGAGACTTAACCGCCGGGGCCCAGCATTTT. Its translation is CASRDLTAGAQHF.

The CDR3 spells CSLDSLNEQFF. DNA of the CDR3: TGCAGTCTTGACAGCCTCAATGAGCAGTTCTTC. V is TRBV20-1 and J is TRBJ2-1, with a possible D match to TRBD1 (5 bases). V was cut by 8 bases and J by 6 bases, with 11 bases left in between. The CDR3 totals 11 residues. CDR1 DFQATT and CDR2 SNEGSKA come from the germline V gene (reference sequence).

The V gene is TRBV19, the J gene TRBJ1-2; D is possibly TRBD1 (6 bases). Germline-derived CDR1 and CDR2 are LNHDA and SQIVND (reference sequence). Between the trimmed V and J ends, which lost 8 bases and 8 bases, there was a span of 18 bases. This CDR3 has 13 residues. The CDR3 bases are TGTGCCAGTGGTTTACAGGGTCTATCGGGCTACACCTTC. Amino acid sequence: CASGLQGLSGYTF.

CDR3 nucleotide sequence: TGTGCCAGCAGTGAGACTCCTAACCCCTACGAGCAGTACTTC. Amino acid sequence: CASSETPNPYEQYF. The chain couples TRBV6-2 or TRBV6-3 to TRBJ2-7, with D uncertain. The CDR3 loop spans 14 amino acids. The germline CDR1 and CDR2 sequences are MNHEY and SVGEGT. The V end lost 5 bases, the J end lost 2 bases, and 13 bases lay between the germline ends.